This is a list of T cell receptor beta chains from one sample in a study of T cell responses to AZD1222 COVID-19 vaccine. Here immunoSEQ multiplex PCR was the method, and the copy in TCRdb shows in-frame clones only, minus some. Of some 120,000 clones detected, just over 85% appear once; the ten largest clones hold about 8.8%. The starting material was peripheral blood, obtained on day 0 of AZD1222 vaccination. These TCRs come from an adult in good health. CDR3s include the opening cysteine and the closing phenylalanine or tryptophan. A D gene is named only where the DNA matches it firmly. The size of a clone is reported for some rows only, either as once, few or many, or as a class for expanded clones.

>few|TRBJ1-5|TRBV9|TRBD1
TGTGCCAGCAGCGAGGGGATGAGGACAGGGAGCCCCGCGAGGGTTTGGCCCCAGCATTTT
CASSEGMRTGSPARVWPQHF
>.|TRBJ2-1|TRBV9|TRBD2
TGTGCCAGCAGCGGAGTCGGACTAGCGGGGAACAATGAGCAGTTCTTC
CASSGVGLAGNNEQFF
>.|TRBJ2-7|TRBV6-5|.
TGTGCCAGCAGTTACGGGGCAGGGCCCGAGCAGTACTTC
CASSYGAGPEQYF
>.|TRBJ2-7|TRBV7-6|.
TGTGCCAGCAGCTCGACAAGCTCCTACGAGCAGTACTTC
CASSSTSSYEQYF
>.|TRBJ2-3|TRBV12-3/TRBV12-4|TRBD2
TGTGCCAGCCGCGGGGGGTCAGATACGCAGTATTTT
CASRGGSDTQYF
>once|TRBJ2-1|TRBV5-1|TRBD2
TGCGCCAGCAGCGGTAGCGGGAGCTCCTACAATGAGCAGTTCTTC
CASSGSGSSYNEQFF
>.|TRBJ2-2|TRBV7-8|.
TGTGCCAGCAGCCGAGTGGGCGCGAACACCGGGGAGCTGTTTTTT
CASSRVGANTGELFF
>.|TRBJ2-7|TRBV27|.
TGTGCCAGCACTCTCACTGGCGGGGAGCAGTACTTC
CASTLTGGEQYF
>.|TRBJ1-4|TRBV2|.
TGTGCCAGCAGTCCCCAGCGTCTGCCTAATGAAAAACTGTTTTTT
CASSPQRLPNEKLFF
>.|TRBJ2-5|TRBV2|.
TGTGCCAGCAGTGAAGGGCTACGACGGGGGACCCAGTACTTC
CASSEGLRRGTQYF
>.|TRBJ1-1|TRBV10-3|TRBD1
TGTGCCATCAGTTTAGACAGGGACAACACTGAAGCTTTCTTT
CAISLDRDNTEAFF
>.|TRBJ2-6|TRBV7-2|TRBD2
TGTGCCAGCAGCCTCCGGGGGGGCAACCGGTATGGGGCCAACGTCCTGACTTTC
CASSLRGGNRYGANVLTF
>once|TRBJ1-5|TRBV6-5|.
TGTGCCAGCAGGAGAACGAACCGGGAAAATCAGCCCCAGCATTTT
CASRRTNRENQPQHF
>.|TRBJ1-1|TRBV18|.
TGTGCCAGCTCACCACCGTGGCCAGCCAACACTGAAGCTTTCTTT
CASSPPWPANTEAFF
>.|TRBJ1-4|TRBV7-2|.
TGTGCCAGCAGCCCCATGGGCCAGGATGAAAAACTGTTTTTT
CASSPMGQDEKLFF
>.|TRBJ2-1|TRBV7-2|TRBD2
TGTGCCAGCAGCTTAGCAGGACTAGCGGTGGATGAGCAGTTCTTC
CASSLAGLAVDEQFF
>.|TRBJ1-2|TRBV2|.
TGTGCCAGCATTTTATTACAATTGCGTAACTATGGCTACACCTTC
CASILLQLRNYGYTF